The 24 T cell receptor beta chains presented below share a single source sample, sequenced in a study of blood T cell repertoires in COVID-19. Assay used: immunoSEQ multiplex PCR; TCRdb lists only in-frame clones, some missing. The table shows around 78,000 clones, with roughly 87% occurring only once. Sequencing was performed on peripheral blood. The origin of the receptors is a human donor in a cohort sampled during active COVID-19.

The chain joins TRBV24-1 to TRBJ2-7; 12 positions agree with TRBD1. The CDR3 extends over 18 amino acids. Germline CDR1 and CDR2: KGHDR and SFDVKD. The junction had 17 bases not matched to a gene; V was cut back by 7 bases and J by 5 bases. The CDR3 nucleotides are TGTGCCACCAGGGGGACAGGGGGCTCCCTCCCAGGGTGGGACGAGCAGTACTTC. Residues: CATRGTGGSLPGWDEQYF.

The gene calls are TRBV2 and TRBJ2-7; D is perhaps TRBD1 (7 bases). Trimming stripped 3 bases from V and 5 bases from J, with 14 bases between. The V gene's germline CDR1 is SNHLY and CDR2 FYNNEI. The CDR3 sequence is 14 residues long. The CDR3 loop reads CASSEEGAHNEQYF. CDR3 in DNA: TGTGCCAGCAGTGAGGAGGGGGCGCATAACGAGCAGTACTTC.

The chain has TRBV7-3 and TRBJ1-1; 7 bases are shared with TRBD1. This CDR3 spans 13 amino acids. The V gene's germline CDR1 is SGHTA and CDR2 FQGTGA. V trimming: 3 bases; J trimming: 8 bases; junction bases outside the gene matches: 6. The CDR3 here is CASSLGTATEAFF. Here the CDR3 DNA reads TGTGCCAGCAGCTTGGGGACAGCGACCGAAGCTTTCTTT.

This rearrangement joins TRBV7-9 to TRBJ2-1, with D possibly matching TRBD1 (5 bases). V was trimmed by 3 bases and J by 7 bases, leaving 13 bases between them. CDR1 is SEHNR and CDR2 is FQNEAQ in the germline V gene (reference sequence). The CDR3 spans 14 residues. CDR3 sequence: CASSLGQGMNEQFF. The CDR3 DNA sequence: TGTGCCAGCAGCTTGGGTCAGGGAATGAATGAGCAGTTCTTC.

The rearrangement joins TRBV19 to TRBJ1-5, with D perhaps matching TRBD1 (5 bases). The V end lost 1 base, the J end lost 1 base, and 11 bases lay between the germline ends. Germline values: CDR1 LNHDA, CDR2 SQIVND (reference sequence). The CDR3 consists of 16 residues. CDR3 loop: CASSIGTGGSNQPQHF. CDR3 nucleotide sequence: TGTGCCAGTAGTATAGGTACAGGCGGCAGCAATCAGCCCCAGCATTTT.

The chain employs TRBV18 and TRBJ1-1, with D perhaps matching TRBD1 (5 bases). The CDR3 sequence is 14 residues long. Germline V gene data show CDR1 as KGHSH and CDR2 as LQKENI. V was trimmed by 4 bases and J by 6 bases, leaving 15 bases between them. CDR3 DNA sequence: TGTGCCAGCTCACAAGGGGACTTAAAGTCTGAAGCTTTCTTT. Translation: CASSQGDLKSEAFF.

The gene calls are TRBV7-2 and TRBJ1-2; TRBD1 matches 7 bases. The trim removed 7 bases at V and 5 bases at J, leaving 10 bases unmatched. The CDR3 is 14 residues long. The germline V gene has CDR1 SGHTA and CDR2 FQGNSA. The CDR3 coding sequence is TGTGCCAGCACCCTTGACAGGGTTGGATATGGCTACACCTTC. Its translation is CASTLDRVGYGYTF.

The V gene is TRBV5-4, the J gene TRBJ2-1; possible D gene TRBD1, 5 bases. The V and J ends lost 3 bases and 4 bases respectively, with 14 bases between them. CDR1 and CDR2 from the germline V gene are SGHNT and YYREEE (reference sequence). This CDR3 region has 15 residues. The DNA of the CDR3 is TGTGCCAGCAGCTCCACAGGTAGGCAGTACAATGAGCAGTTCTTC. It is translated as CASSSTGRQYNEQFF.

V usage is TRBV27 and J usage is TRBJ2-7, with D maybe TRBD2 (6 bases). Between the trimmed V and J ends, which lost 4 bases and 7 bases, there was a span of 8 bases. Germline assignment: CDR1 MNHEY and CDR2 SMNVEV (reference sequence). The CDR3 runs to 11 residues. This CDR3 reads CASSSGGEQYF. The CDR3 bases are TGTGCCAGCAGTTCCGGGGGTGAGCAGTACTTC.

Written as DNA, the CDR3 is TGTGCTAGTGGTTTGAGTAGCGAGCAGTACTTC. This codes for CASGLSSEQYF. This chain links TRBV12-5 with TRBJ2-7, with D uncertain. Trimming left V 2 bases short and J 6 bases short, with 5 bases between. CDR1 is LGHNT, CDR2 FRNRAP, per germline. This CDR3 spans 11 amino acids.

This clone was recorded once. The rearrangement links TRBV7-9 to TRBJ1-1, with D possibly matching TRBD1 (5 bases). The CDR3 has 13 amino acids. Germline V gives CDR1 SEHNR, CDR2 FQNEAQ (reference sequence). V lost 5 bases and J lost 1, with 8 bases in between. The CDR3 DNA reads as TGTGCCAGCAGCGATCAGGGGAACACTGAAGCTTTCTTT. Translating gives CASSDQGNTEAFF.

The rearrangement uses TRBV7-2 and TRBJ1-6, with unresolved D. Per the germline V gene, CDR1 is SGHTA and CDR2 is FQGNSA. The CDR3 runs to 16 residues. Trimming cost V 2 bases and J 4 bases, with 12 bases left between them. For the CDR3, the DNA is TGTGCCAGCAGCTTACGGACTACGGAATATAATTCACCCCTCCACTTT. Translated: CASSLRTTEYNSPLHF.

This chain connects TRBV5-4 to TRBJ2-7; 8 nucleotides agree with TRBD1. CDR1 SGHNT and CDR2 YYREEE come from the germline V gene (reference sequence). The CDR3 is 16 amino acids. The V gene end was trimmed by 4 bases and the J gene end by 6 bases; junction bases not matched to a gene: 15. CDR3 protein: CASSRKFSGQAVEQYF. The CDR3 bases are TGTGCCAGCAGCAGAAAGTTCTCGGGACAGGCGGTCGAGCAGTACTTC.

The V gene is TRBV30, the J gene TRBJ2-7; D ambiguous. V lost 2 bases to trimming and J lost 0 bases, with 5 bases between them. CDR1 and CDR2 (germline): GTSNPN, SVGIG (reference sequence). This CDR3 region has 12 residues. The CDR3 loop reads CAWSQLSYEQYF. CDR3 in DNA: TGTGCCTGGAGTCAACTCTCCTACGAGCAGTACTTC.

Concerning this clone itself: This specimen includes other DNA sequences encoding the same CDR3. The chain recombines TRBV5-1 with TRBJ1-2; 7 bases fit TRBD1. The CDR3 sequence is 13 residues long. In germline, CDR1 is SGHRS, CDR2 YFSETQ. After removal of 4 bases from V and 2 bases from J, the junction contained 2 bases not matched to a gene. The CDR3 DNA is TGCGCCAGCAGCCTGGGACAGAACTATGGCTACACCTTC. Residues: CASSLGQNYGYTF.

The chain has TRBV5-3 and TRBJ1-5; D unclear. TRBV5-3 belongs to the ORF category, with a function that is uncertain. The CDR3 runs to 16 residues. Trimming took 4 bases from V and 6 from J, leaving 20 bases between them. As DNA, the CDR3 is TGTGCCAGAAGCACCGGCGGTGGAGGATGGAGTCAGCCCCAGCATTTT. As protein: CARSTGGGGWSQPQHF.

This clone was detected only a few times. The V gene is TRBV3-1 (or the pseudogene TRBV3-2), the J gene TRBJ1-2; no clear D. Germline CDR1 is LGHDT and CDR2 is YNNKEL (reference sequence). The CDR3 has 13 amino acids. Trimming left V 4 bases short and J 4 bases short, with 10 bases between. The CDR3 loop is CASSPDWGYGYTF. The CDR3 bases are TGTGCCAGCAGCCCGGACTGGGGCTATGGCTACACCTTC.

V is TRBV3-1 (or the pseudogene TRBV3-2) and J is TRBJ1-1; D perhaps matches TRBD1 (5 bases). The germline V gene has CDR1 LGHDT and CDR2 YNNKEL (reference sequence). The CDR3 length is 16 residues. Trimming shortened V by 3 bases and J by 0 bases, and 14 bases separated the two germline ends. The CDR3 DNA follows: TGTGCCAGCAGCCAGAGCAGACAGCCCATGAACACTGAAGCTTTCTTT. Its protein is CASSQSRQPMNTEAFF.

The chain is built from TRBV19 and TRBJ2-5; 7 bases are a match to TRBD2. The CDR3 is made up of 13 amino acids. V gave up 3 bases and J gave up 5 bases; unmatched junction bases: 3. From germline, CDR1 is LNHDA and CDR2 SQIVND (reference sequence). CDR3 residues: CASSIGEGETQYF. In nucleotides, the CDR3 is TGTGCCAGTAGTATCGGGGAGGGCGAGACCCAGTACTTC.

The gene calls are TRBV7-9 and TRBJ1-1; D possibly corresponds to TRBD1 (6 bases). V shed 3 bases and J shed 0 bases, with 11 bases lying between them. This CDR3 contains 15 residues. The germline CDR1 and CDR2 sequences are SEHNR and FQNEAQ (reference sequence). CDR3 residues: CASSLTGVLNTEAFF. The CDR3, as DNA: TGTGCCAGCAGCTTGACAGGCGTTCTGAACACTGAAGCTTTCTTT. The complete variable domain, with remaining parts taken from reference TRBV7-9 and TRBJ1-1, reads DTGVSQNPRHKITKRGQNVTFRCDPISEHNRLYWYRQTLGQGPEFLTYFQNEAQLEKSRLLSDRFSAERPKGSFSTLEIQRTEQGDSAMYLCASSLTGVLNTEAFFGQGTRLTVV.

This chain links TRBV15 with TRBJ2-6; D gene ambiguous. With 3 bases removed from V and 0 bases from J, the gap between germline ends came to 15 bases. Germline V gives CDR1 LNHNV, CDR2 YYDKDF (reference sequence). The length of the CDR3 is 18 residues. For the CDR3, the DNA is TGTGCCACCAGCAGGAGCCTATTCTCCCCCTCTGGGGCCAACGTCCTGACTTTC. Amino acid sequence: CATSRSLFSPSGANVLTF.

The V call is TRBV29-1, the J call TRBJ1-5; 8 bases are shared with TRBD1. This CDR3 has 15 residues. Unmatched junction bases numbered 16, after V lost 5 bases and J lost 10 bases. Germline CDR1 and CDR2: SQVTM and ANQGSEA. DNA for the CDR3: TGCAGCGTTTTGTTAGACAGGGGTGCGAGACAACCCCAGCATTTT. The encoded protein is CSVLLDRGARQPQHF.

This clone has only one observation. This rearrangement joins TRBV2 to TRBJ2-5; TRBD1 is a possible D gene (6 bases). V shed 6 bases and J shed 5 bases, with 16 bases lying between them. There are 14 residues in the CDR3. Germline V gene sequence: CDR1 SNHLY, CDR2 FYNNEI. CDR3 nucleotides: TGTGCCAGCAGGGTTCGGGACATTATCGAGACCCAGTACTTC. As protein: CASRVRDIIETQYF.

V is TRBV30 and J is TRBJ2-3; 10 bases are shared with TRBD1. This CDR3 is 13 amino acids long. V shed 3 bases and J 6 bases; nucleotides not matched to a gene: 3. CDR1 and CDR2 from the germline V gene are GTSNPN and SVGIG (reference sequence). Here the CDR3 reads CAWRGQGFDTQYF. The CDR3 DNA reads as TGTGCCTGGAGGGGACAGGGGTTCGATACGCAGTATTTT.